Listed here are 32 T cell receptor beta chains from one sample, sequenced in a study of T cells in Graves' hyperthyroidism and ophthalmopathy. RNA transcripts provided the source from which TCR beta CDR3 regions were amplified. The HTBI primer set drove a first-round RT-PCR of the TCR CDR3. TCRdb used MiXCR to reprocess the multiplex PCR reads, holding one entry per CDR3 protein. The sample includes approximately 640,000 distinct CDR3 sequences, roughly 46% of them seen just once. Sequencing was performed on peripheral blood or thyroid tissue (not recorded which). The receptors were sampled from an adult man with Graves' disease, either hyperthyroidism or ophthalmopathy (not recorded which).

The chain employs TRBV25-1 and TRBJ2-5, with 8 bases aligning to TRBD1. V trimming: 4 bases; J trimming: 5 bases; junction bases outside the gene matches: 9. CDR1 MGHDK and CDR2 SYGVNS come from the germline V gene. CDR3 length: 15 amino acids. In DNA form, the CDR3 reads TGTGCCAGCAGTGCCTATACAGGGGGGCGGGAGACCCAGTACTTC. It yields the protein CASSAYTGGRETQYF. The full variable domain, completed using reference TRBV25-1 and TRBJ2-5, is EADIYQTPRYLVIGTGKKITLECSQTMGHDKMYWYQQDPGMELHLIHYSYGVNSTEKGDLSSESTVSRIRTEHFPLTLESARPSHTSQYLCASSAYTGGRETQYFGPGTRLLVL.

V is TRBV6-5 and J is TRBJ2-7, with D perhaps matching TRBD1 or TRBD2 (6 bases each). V was shortened by 2 bases and J by 3 bases, with 11 bases between the two germline ends. Germline V lookup: CDR1 MNHEY, CDR2 SVGAGI. The CDR3 has 14 amino acids. CDR3 DNA: TGTGCCAGCAGTTACCGACAGGAGGGCTACGAGCAGTACTTC. As protein: CASSYRQEGYEQYF.

This clonotype was found many times. The chain has TRBV7-9 and TRBJ1-1; D is ambiguous. V lost 3 bases and J lost 1, with 6 bases in between. Germline CDR1 reads SEHNR; CDR2 reads FQNEAQ (reference sequence). There are 13 residues in the CDR3. The CDR3 nucleotides read TGTGCCAGCAGCTTGCACCGGAACACTGAAGCTTTCTTT. This gives the protein CASSLHRNTEAFF.

This chain uses TRBV29-1 with TRBJ1-1; the match to TRBD1 covers 7 bases. The CDR3 is 11 residues long. Germline CDR1 SQVTM, CDR2 ANQGSEA. V lost 8 bases, J lost 6 bases, and 6 bases stayed unmatched. For the CDR3, the DNA is TGCAGCACCGAGGGGGCCCCTGAAGCTTTCTTT. Translating it yields CSTEGAPEAFF.

This chain uses TRBV24-1 with TRBJ2-7, with TRBD2 matching over 8 bases. Trimming took 5 bases from V and 1 from J; bases not matched to a gene: 3. This CDR3 has 14 amino acids. The germline gives CDR1 KGHDR, CDR2 SFDVKD. The CDR3: CATSGAGASYEQYF. The CDR3 DNA is TGTGCCACCAGTGGAGCGGGAGCATCCTACGAGCAGTACTTC.

V is TRBV6-6 and J is TRBJ2-5; D unresolved. The CDR3 consists of 13 residues. Between the trimmed V and J ends, which lost 8 bases and 2 bases, there was a span of 12 bases. CDR1 MNHNY and CDR2 SVGAGI come from the germline V gene (reference sequence). The CDR3 is CASARSVQETQYF. The CDR3 DNA sequence: TGTGCCAGCGCTCGAAGCGTACAAGAGACCCAGTACTTC.

In this sample, this clonotype turned up a few times. This rearrangement joins TRBV20-1 to TRBJ2-7; D is undetermined. V was trimmed by 0 bases and J by 2 bases, leaving 11 bases between them. Germline values: CDR1 DFQATT, CDR2 SNEGSKA (reference sequence). CDR3 size: 14 residues. The CDR3 DNA reads TGCAGTGCTAGAGATGCCGGTGGGACCTACGAGCAGTACTTC. This sequence encodes CSARDAGGTYEQYF.

This clonotype was seen many times. The J gene is TRBJ2-7, the V gene TRBV25-1; D is tentatively TRBD1 or TRBD2 (5 bases each). The CDR3 sequence is 15 residues long. Germline V gene sequence: CDR1 MGHDK, CDR2 SYGVNS. V was clipped by 5 bases and J by 0 bases, with 14 bases between them. CDR3 nucleotide sequence: TGTGCCAGCAGTAGGGACCATGACTTCTCCTACGAGCAGTACTTC. Protein sequence: CASSRDHDFSYEQYF.

J is TRBJ2-3 and V is TRBV9; D is uncertain. This CDR3 has 13 residues. V lost 4 bases and J lost 10, with 16 bases in between. CDR1 is SGDLS, CDR2 YYNGEE, per germline. The CDR3 sequence is CASSQDLVSSQYF. CDR3 sequence (DNA): TGTGCCAGCAGCCAAGATCTGGTATCATCGCAGTATTTT.

On this clonotype itself: This may be a read error: a much more frequent sequence differs by one nucleotide. This sequence joins TRBV29-1 and TRBJ1-3; 10 bases map to TRBD1. V gave up 6 bases and J gave up 0 bases; unmatched junction bases: 2. Per germline, CDR1 SQVTM and CDR2 ANQGSEA. This CDR3 contains 14 residues. The CDR3 is CSVRTGGSGNTIYF. The CDR3 DNA follows: TGCAGCGTAAGGACAGGGGGCTCTGGAAACACCATATATTTT. Full variable domain (rest looked up from reference TRBV29-1 and TRBJ1-3): SAVISQKPSRDICQRGTSLTIQCQVDSQVTMMFWYRQQPGQSLTLIATANQGSEATYESGFVIDKFPISRPNLTFSTLTVSNMSPEDSSIYLCSVRTGGSGNTIYFGEGSWLTVV.

The chain employs TRBV20-1 and TRBJ2-7, with D unclear. CDR1 is DFQATT and CDR2 is SNEGSKA in the germline V gene (reference sequence). Deletions cut 3 bases from V and 3 bases from J, with 9 bases between. This CDR3 spans 12 amino acids. CDR3 nucleotide sequence: TGCAGTGCTAGTTCCCTTAGCTACGAGCAGTACTTC. It is translated as CSASSLSYEQYF.

The rearrangement joins TRBV7-9 to TRBJ2-5; a weak D match, TRBD2 (5 bases). There are 13 residues in the CDR3. Trimming took off 5 bases at V and 2 bases at J, with 9 bases between the two ends. CDR1 SEHNR and CDR2 FQNEAQ come from the germline V gene (reference sequence). The CDR3 DNA is TGTGCCAGCAGCGGGAGAGTACAAGAGACCCAGTACTTC. It codes for CASSGRVQETQYF.

This sequence joins TRBV9 and TRBJ1-1; D remains ambiguous. V gave up 0 bases and J gave up 0 bases, with 6 bases separating them. CDR1 SGDLS and CDR2 YYNGEE come from the germline V gene. This CDR3 comprises 14 residues. The CDR3 sequence: CASSVVSLNTEAFF. In nucleotides, the CDR3 is TGTGCCAGCAGCGTAGTAAGTTTGAACACTGAAGCTTTCTTT.

The V call is TRBV27, the J call TRBJ1-5; 7 bases map to TRBD1. This CDR3 comprises 14 residues. Germline V gives CDR1 MNHEY, CDR2 SMNVEV (reference sequence). The V and J ends lost 5 bases and 6 bases, in that order; junction bases with no gene match: 7. The CDR3 nucleotides are TGTGCCAGCAGTCAGGGGGATAGACGTCAGCCCCAGCATTTT. It translates to CASSQGDRRQPQHF.

Ten or more counts support this clonotype. The chain uses TRBV19 and TRBJ2-7; 7 bases agree with TRBD1. The length of the CDR3 is 13 residues. J gave up 3 bases and V 4 bases, and 3 bases lay outside the gene matches. Looked up from germline, CDR1 is LNHDA and CDR2 is SQIVND (reference sequence). The CDR3, as DNA: TGTGCCAGTAGTAAGGACAGGCTCTACGAGCAGTACTTC. It specifies CASSKDRLYEQYF.

This chain joins TRBV19 and TRBJ2-5; D is perhaps TRBD1 (6 bases). This CDR3 spans 15 amino acids. V was clipped by 4 bases and J by 2 bases, with 14 bases between them. Germline assignment: CDR1 LNHDA and CDR2 SQIVND (reference sequence). In DNA form, the CDR3 reads TGTGCCAGTAGTACAGCGCCGGGACATCAAGAGACCCAGTACTTC. This encodes CASSTAPGHQETQYF.

This clonotype was found a few times. Mismatch with germline at one junction end may stem from a read error. The V and J genes are TRBV6-4 and TRBJ2-5; D gene ambiguous. Per the germline V gene, CDR1 is MRHNA and CDR2 is SNTAGT. The CDR3 runs to 12 residues. The CDR3 bases are TGTGCCAGCAGTGAACTCGAGGAGATCCAGTACTTC. Protein product: CASSELEEIQYF.

This clonotype was detected only a few times. This sequence joins TRBV7-2 and TRBJ2-7; tentatively, D is TRBD2 (6 bases). This CDR3 has 13 amino acids. V was pared by 6 bases and J by 3 bases, with 12 bases between. The germline CDR1 and CDR2 sequences are SGHTA and FQGNSA. DNA of the CDR3: TGTGCCAGCAGTCGGGGCGGGGACTACGAGCAGTACTTC. Translation gives CASSRGGDYEQYF.

On this clonotype: A much larger clone differs from this one at a single base, so this may be a read error. V and J are TRBV24-1 and TRBJ2-2, with unresolved D. The CDR3 runs to 13 residues. The V gene's germline CDR1 is KGHDR and CDR2 SFDVKD. Trimming stripped 5 bases from V and 4 bases from J, with 7 bases between. CDR3 amino acids: CATSGWSTGELFF. CDR3 in DNA: TGTGCCACCAGTGGATGGTCCACCGGGGAGCTGTTTTTT.

This clonotype was detected ten times or more. This chain joins TRBV29-1 and TRBJ1-5, with a possible D match to TRBD1 (5 bases). CDR1 and CDR2 (germline): SQVTM, ANQGSEA. This CDR3 is 12 amino acids long. Trimming stripped 6 bases from V and 4 bases from J, with 10 bases between. CDR3 amino acids: CSVRDGNQPQHF. The CDR3 DNA sequence: TGCAGCGTCCGGGACGGAAATCAGCCCCAGCATTTT.

This clonotype was counted many times. The chain carries TRBV10-3 and TRBJ2-7; TRBD2 might be the D (7 bases). Trimming removed 10 bases from V and 7 bases from J, with 20 bases in between. Germline CDR1 is ENHRY and CDR2 is SYGVKD. The CDR3 is 13 amino acids. The CDR3 sequence: CATESSGGGEQYF. CDR3 DNA: TGTGCCACAGAATCTAGCGGAGGGGGGGAGCAGTACTTC.

This clonotype showed up many times. The chain has TRBV2 and TRBJ1-5; D remains ambiguous. This CDR3 is 14 amino acids long. The germline V gene has CDR1 SNHLY and CDR2 FYNNEI. The V end lost 1 base, the J end lost 11 bases, and 15 bases lay between the germline ends. For the CDR3, the DNA is TGTGCCAGCAGTGAAGATGCGGCGTTTTTAGCCCAGCATTTT. Translated: CASSEDAAFLAQHF. The variable domain in full, with the rest retrieved from reference TRBV2 and TRBJ1-5, is EPEVTQTPSHQVTQMGQEVILRCVPISNHLYFYWYRQILGQKVEFLVSFYNNEISEKSEIFDDQFSVERPDGSNFTLKIRSTKLEDSAMYFCASSEDAAFLAQHFGDGTRLSIL.

The table lists this clonotype with a few counts. CDR3 loop: CASSLVGGFEAFF. The DNA for the CDR3 is TGTGCCAGCAGTTTAGTTGGTGGCTTCGAAGCTTTCTTT. V is TRBV12-3 or TRBV12-4 and J is TRBJ1-1; no clear D gene. This CDR3 region has 13 residues. With 1 base removed from V and 8 bases from J, the gap between germline ends came to 11 bases.

Note on this clonotype: Its ends do not fully match the called genes, so a read error is possible. This chain joins TRBV2 and TRBJ1-4, with D maybe TRBD1 (6 bases). This CDR3 spans 10 amino acids. Germline-derived CDR1 and CDR2 are SNHLY and FYNNEI. CDR3 sequence (DNA): TGTGCCAGCAGTGGGCGGGCAGGGGCATTT. This sequence encodes CASSGRAGAF.

This chain uses TRBV9 with TRBJ2-6; D possibly corresponds to TRBD2 (5 bases). The CDR3 sequence is 15 residues long. CDR1 SGDLS and CDR2 YYNGEE come from the germline V gene. V was cut by 2 bases and J by 0 bases, with 6 bases left in between. Written as DNA, the CDR3 is TGTGCCAGCAGCGTCCGGGACTCTGGGGCCAACGTCCTGACTTTC. Protein: CASSVRDSGANVLTF.

This chain uses TRBV19 with TRBJ1-1; the D is unclear. Trimming pared 4 bases from V and 11 bases from J, leaving 11 bases between. CDR3 size: 11 residues. Looked up from germline, CDR1 is LNHDA and CDR2 is SQIVND (reference sequence). The CDR3 DNA follows: TGTGCCAGTAGTACCCAGCCCCTGGCTTTCTTT. Its protein is CASSTQPLAFF.

The chain links TRBV20-1 to TRBJ2-7, with a weak D call TRBD1 (5 bases). Germline lookup yields CDR1 DFQATT and CDR2 SNEGSKA (reference sequence). The germline V and J ends were trimmed by 2 bases and 2 bases, with 10 bases remaining between them. The length of the CDR3 is 13 residues. The CDR3 nucleotides read TGCAGTGCTAGACCTCAGGGCGCCTACGAGCAGTACTTC. This sequence encodes CSARPQGAYEQYF.

The rearrangement uses TRBV29-1 and TRBJ1-1; 8 nucleotides match TRBD1. In germline, CDR1 is SQVTM, CDR2 ANQGSEA. Trimming removed 6 bases from V and 3 bases from J; junction bases left unmatched: 6. This CDR3 has 13 amino acids. CDR3 region: CSVGDRFDTEAFF. In DNA, the CDR3 is TGCAGCGTCGGGGACAGGTTCGACACTGAAGCTTTCTTT.

This rearrangement joins TRBV29-1 to TRBJ2-6; 9 bases fit TRBD2. J gave up 3 bases and V 1 base, and 7 bases lay outside the gene matches. Germline loops: CDR1 SQVTM, CDR2 ANQGSEA. The CDR3 has 17 amino acids. The CDR3 DNA is TGCAGCGTTGAAGTGGCTAGCGGGGCGCTTGGGGCCAACGTCCTGACTTTC. Translated: CSVEVASGALGANVLTF.

In its sample, this clonotype was seen a few times. The rearrangement uses TRBV19 and TRBJ2-2; 10 bases line up with TRBD2. This CDR3 has 16 residues. Germline V gene data show CDR1 as LNHDA and CDR2 as SQIVND (reference sequence). V lost 8 bases and J lost 0; bases outside the gene matches: 6. In DNA, the CDR3 is TGTGCCAGTTGTGTAGCGGGGGGCACGAACACCGGGGAGCTGTTTTTT. It specifies CASCVAGGTNTGELFF. Together with reference TRBV19 and TRBJ2-2, the CDR3 gives the full variable domain: DGGITQSPKYLFRKEGQNVTLSCEQNLNHDAMYWYRQDPGQGLRLIYYSQIVNDFQKGDIAEGYSVSREKKESFPLTVTSAQKNPTAFYLCASCVAGGTNTGELFFGEGSRLTVL.

The chain couples TRBV12-3 or TRBV12-4 to TRBJ2-5; D remains ambiguous. The CDR3 runs 14 residues. Trimming shortened V by 2 bases and J by 2 bases, and 9 bases separated the two germline ends. Here the CDR3 DNA reads TGTGCCAGCAGTTTAATCCCAGGTCAAGAGACCCAGTACTTC. Translation: CASSLIPGQETQYF.

V usage is TRBV5-8 and J usage is TRBJ1-4, with D possibly TRBD1 on 6 matching bases. Trimming took off 0 bases at V and 3 bases at J, with 12 bases between the two ends. This CDR3 is built from 16 residues. Germline V lookup: CDR1 SGHTS, CDR2 YDEGEE. CDR3 region: CASSLGGGSANEKLFF. In DNA, the CDR3 is TGTGCCAGCAGCTTGGGAGGGGGGTCTGCTAATGAAAAACTGTTTTTT.